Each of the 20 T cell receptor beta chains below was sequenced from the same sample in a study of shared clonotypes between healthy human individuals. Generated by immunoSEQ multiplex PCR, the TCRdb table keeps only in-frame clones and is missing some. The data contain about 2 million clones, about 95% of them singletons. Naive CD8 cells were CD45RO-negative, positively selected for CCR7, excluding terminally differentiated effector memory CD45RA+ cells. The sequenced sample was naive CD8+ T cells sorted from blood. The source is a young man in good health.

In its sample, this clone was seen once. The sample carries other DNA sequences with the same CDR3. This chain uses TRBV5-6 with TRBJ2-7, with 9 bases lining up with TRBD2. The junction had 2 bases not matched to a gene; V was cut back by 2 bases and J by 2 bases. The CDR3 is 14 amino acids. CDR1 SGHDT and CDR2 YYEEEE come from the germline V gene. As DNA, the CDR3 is TGTGCCAGCAGCTTAGGGACTAGCACCTACGAGCAGTACTTC. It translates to CASSLGTSTYEQYF. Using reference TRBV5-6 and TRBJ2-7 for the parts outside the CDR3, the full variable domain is DAGVTQSPTHLIKTRGQQVTLRCSPKSGHDTVSWYQQALGQGPQFIFQYYEEEERQRGNFPDRFSGHQFPNYSSELNVNALLLGDSALYLCASSLGTSTYEQYFGPGTRLTVT.

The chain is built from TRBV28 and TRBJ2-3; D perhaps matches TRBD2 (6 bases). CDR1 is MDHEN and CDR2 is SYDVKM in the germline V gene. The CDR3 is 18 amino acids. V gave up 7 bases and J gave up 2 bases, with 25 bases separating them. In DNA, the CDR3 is TGTGCCAGCACACCCCTTGAGGGACTGAGGGTACTCACAGATACGCAGTATTTT. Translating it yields CASTPLEGLRVLTDTQYF.

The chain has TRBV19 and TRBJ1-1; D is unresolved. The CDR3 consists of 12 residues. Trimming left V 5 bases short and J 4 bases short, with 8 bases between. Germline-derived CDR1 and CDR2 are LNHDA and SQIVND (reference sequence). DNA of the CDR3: TGTGCCAGTAGTGGAGGTCTCACTGAAGCTTTCTTT. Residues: CASSGGLTEAFF.

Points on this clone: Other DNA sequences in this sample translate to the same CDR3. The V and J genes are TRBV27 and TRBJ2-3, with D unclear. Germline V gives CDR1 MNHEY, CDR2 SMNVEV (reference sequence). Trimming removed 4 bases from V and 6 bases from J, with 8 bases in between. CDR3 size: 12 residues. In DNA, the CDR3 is TGTGCCAGCAGTTCCGGCCTCGATACGCAGTATTTT. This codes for CASSSGLDTQYF.

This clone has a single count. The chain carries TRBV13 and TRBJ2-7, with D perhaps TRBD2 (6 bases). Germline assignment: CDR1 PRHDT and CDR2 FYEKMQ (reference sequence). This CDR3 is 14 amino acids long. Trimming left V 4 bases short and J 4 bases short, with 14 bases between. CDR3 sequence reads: CASSSGTERYEQYF. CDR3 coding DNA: TGTGCCAGCAGCTCTGGGACTGAGAGATACGAGCAGTACTTC.

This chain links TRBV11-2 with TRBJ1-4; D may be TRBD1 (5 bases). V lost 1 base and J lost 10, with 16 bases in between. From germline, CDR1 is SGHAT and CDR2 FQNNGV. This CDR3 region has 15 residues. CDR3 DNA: TGTGCCAGCAGCTTAGGCCCCGGGACGCCTCCAAAACTGTTTTTT. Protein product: CASSLGPGTPPKLFF.

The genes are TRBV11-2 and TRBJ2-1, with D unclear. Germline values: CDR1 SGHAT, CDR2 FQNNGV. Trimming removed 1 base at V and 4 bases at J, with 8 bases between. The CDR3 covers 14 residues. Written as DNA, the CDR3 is TGTGCCAGCAGCTTAGTATTGGGGTACAATGAGCAGTTCTTC. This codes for CASSLVLGYNEQFF.

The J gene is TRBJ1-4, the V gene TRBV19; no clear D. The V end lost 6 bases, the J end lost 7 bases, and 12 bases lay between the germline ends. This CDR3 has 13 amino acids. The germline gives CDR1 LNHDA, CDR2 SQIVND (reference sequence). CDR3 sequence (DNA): TGTGCCAGTAGAGAGAGGGCAACTGAAAAACTGTTTTTT. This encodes CASRERATEKLFF.

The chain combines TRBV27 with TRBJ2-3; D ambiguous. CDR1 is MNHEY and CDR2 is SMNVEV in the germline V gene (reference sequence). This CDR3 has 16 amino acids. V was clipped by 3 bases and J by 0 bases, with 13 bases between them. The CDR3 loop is CASSFLTVQSTDTQYF. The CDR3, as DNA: TGTGCCAGCAGTTTTTTAACGGTACAAAGCACAGATACGCAGTATTTT.

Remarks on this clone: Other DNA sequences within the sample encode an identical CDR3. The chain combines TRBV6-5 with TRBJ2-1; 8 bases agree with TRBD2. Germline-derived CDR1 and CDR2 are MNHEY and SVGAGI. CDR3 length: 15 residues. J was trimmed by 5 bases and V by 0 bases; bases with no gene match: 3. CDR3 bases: TGTGCCAGCAGTTACTCGAGCGGGGGCGACAATGAGCAGTTCTTC. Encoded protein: CASSYSSGGDNEQFF.

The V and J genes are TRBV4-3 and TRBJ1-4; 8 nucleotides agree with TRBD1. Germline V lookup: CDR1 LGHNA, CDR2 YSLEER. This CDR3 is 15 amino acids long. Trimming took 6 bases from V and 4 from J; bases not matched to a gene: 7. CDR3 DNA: TGCGCCAGCAGTCTAGGGACAGGACTTAATGAAAAACTGTTTTTT. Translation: CASSLGTGLNEKLFF.

Written as DNA, the CDR3 is TGTGCCTGGAGTGACGGATCAGGGGGGAGGACCACTGAAGCTTTCTTT. Its translation is CAWSDGSGGRTTEAFF. The chain recombines TRBV30 with TRBJ1-1, with TRBD1 matching over 7 bases. CDR1 is GTSNPN, CDR2 SVGIG, per germline (reference sequence). Trimming at V came to 1 base and at J to 4 bases, leaving 12 bases not matched to a gene. The CDR3 length is 16 residues. Full variable domain (missing parts from reference TRBV30 and TRBJ1-1): SQTIHQWPATLVQPVGSPLSLECTVEGTSNPNLYWYRQAAGRGLQLLFYSVGIGQISSEVPQNLSASRPQDRQFILSSKKLLLSDSGFYLCAWSDGSGGRTTEAFFGQGTRLTVV.

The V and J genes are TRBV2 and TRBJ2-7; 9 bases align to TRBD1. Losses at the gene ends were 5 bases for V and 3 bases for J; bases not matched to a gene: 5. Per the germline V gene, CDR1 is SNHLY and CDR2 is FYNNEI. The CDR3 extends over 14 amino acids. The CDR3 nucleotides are TGTGCCAGCAGTTCCGGGACAGGGCGCTACGAGCAGTACTTC. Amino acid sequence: CASSSGTGRYEQYF. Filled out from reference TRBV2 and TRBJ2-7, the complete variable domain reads EPEVTQTPSHQVTQMGQEVILRCVPISNHLYFYWYRQILGQKVEFLVSFYNNEISEKSEIFDDQFSVERPDGSNFTLKIRSTKLEDSAMYFCASSSGTGRYEQYFGPGTRLTVT.

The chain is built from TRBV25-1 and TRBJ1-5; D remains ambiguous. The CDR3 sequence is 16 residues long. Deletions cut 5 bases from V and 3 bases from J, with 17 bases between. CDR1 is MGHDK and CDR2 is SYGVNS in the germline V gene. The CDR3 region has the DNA TGTGCCAGCAGTTCGGCGGGAGAGGGTTACAATCAGCCCCAGCATTTT. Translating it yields CASSSAGEGYNQPQHF.

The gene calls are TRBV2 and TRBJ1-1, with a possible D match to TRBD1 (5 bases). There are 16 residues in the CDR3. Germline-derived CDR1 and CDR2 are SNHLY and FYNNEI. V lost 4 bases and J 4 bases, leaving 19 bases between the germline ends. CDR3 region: CASSGGKGIFGTEAFF. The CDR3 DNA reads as TGTGCCAGCAGTGGGGGAAAGGGGATATTCGGCACTGAAGCTTTCTTT.

As DNA, the CDR3 is TGTGCCAGCAGCTACCAACAAGGGGACTCACCCCTCCACTTT. Residues: CASSYQQGDSPLHF. The rearrangement joins TRBV2 to TRBJ1-6; a possible D gene is TRBD1 (5 bases). V was clipped by 6 bases and J by 10 bases, with 16 bases between them. The CDR3 is 14 amino acids. Germline lookup yields CDR1 SNHLY and CDR2 FYNNEI.

This chain's CDR3 is CASSERRPSYNEQFF. The CDR3 bases are TGCGCCAGCAGTGAGAGAAGACCCTCCTACAATGAGCAGTTCTTC. The rearrangement links TRBV10-2 to TRBJ2-1; D not certain. This CDR3 is 15 amino acids long. Trimming shortened V by 2 bases and J by 0 bases, and 8 bases separated the two germline ends. Germline-derived CDR1 and CDR2 are WSHSY and SAAADI.

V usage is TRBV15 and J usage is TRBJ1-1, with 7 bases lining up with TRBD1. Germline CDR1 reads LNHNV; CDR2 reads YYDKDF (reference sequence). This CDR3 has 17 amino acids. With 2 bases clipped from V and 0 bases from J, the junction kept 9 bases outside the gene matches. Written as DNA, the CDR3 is TGTGCCACCAGCAGACCTCATCGAGGGGGCATGAACACTGAAGCTTTCTTT. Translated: CATSRPHRGGMNTEAFF.

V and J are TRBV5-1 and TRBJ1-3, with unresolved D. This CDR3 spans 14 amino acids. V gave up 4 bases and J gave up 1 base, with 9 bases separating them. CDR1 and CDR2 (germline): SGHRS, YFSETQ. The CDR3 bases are TGCGCCAGCAGCCCGGTGGGTTCTGGAAACACCATATATTTT. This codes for CASSPVGSGNTIYF.

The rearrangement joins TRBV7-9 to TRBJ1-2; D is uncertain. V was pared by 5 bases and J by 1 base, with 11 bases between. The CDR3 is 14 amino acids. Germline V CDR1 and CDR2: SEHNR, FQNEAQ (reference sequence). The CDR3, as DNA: TGTGCCAGCAGCGAGGCACTCGATAACTATGGCTACACCTTC. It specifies CASSEALDNYGYTF.